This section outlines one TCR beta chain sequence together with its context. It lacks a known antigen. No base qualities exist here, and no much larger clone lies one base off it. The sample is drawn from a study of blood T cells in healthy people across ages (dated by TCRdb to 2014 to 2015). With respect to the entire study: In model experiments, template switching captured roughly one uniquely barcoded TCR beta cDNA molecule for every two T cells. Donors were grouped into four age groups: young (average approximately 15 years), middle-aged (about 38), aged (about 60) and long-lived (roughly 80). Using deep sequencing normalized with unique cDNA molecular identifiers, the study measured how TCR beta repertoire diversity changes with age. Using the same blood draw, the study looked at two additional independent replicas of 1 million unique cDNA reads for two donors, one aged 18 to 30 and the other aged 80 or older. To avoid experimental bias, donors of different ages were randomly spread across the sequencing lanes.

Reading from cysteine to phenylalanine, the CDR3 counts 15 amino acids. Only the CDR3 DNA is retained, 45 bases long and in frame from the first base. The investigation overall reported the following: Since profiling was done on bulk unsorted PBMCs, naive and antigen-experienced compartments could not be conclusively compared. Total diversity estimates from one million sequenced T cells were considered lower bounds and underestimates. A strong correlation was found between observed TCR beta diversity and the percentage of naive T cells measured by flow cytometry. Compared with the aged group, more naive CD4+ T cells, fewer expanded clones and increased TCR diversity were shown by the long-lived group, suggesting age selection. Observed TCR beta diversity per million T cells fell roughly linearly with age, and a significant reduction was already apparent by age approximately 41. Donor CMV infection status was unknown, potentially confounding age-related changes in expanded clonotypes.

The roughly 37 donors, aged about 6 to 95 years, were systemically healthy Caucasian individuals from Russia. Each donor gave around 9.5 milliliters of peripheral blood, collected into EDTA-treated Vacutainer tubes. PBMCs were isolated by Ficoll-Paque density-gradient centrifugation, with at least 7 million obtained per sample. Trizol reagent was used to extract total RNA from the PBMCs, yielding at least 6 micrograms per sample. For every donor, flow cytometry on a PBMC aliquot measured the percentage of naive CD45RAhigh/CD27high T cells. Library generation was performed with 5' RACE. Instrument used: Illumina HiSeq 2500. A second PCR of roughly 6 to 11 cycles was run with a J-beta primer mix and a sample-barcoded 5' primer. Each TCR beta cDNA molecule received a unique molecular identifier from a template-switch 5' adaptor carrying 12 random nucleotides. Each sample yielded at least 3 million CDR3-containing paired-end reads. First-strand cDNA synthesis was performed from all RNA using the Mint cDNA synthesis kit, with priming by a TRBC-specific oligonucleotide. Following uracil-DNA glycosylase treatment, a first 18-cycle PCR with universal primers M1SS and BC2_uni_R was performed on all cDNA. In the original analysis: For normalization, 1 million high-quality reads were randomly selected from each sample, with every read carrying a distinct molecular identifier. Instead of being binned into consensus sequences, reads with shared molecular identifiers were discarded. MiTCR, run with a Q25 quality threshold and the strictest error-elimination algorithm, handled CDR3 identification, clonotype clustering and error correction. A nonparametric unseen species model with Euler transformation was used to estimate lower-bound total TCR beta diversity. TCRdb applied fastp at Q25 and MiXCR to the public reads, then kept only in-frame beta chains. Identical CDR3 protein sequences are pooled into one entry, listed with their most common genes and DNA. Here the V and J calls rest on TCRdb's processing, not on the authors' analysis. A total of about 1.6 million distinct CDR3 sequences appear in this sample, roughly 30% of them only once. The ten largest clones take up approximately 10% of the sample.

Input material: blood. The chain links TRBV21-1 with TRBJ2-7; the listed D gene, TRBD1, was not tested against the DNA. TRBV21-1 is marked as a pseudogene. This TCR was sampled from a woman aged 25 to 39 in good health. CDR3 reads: CARRLRGGGTYEQYF. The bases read TGTGCCAGGCGTCTCCGGGGTGGGGGGACCTACGAGCAGTACTTC.